This T cell receptor (beta chain) was sequenced during a study of T cells after yellow fever vaccination. The study's findings and limits: There was a small share of clonotypes that showed up in both the CD4 and CD8 compartments. Repertoires sorted by FACS could include abundant clonotypes that are contaminants from the bulk population. Compared with primary, the secondary response was weaker and peaked at day 5, not 15. A large majority of primary-vaccination clones showed up again after the booster (around 96% CD4, about 87% CD8).

From germline, CDR1 is SNHLY and CDR2 FYNNEI. Trimming took 2 bases from V and 3 from J, leaving 4 bases between them. This CDR3 has 12 amino acids. Using its own MiXCR run on the 5' RACE reads, TCRdb lists one record per CDR3 protein. The repertoire holds approximately 580,000 distinct CDR3 sequences, with about a sixth as singletons. This clonotype was picked up a small number of times. The antigen remains unidentified. The sequence was obtained from a man between 18 and 35 years old who received the YFV17D yellow fever vaccine. V is TRBV2 and J is TRBJ1-1; D call uncertain. This specimen was PBMCs, taken about 5 days after the first yellow fever vaccination. The CDR3, as DNA: TGTGCCAGCAGTGAACGTTACACTGAAGCTTTCTTT. Residues: CASSERYTEAFF.